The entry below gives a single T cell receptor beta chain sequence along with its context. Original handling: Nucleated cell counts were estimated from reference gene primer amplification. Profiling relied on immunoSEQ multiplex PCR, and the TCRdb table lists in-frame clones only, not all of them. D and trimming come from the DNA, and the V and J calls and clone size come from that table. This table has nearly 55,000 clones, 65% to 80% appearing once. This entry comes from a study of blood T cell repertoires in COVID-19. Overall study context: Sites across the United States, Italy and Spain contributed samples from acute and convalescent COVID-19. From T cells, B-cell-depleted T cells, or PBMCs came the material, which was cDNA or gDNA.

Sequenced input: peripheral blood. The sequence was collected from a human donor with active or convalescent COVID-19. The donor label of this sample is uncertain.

This CDR3 reads CASSQDHSGIQPQHF. DNA for the CDR3: TGCGCCAGCAGCCAAGATCACTCCGGGATTCAGCCCCAGCATTTT. This chain links TRBV4-1 with TRBJ1-5; no reliable D call. V was cut by 0 bases and J by 6 bases, with 12 bases left in between. Per germline, CDR1 MGHRA and CDR2 YSYEKL. The CDR3 totals 15 residues.